This T cell receptor beta chain was identified during a study of cytomegalovirus exposure and HLA in healthy donors. Study results and caveats: TRBV6-2, TRBV6-3 and other indistinguishable V segments were excluded. Researchers counted around 180 TCR beta chains as cytomegalovirus-associated. In terms of immune exposure information, only CMV serostatus was available. Links to common viral pathogens appeared, in a later analysis, for several of the most significant clusters.

PCR employed 60 Vbeta and 13 Jbeta primers. Libraries were prepared by immunoSEQ multiplex PCR; TCRdb keeps only in-frame clonotypes and omits some of them. The sample lists 100,000 to 150,000 clones; approximately 74% were seen once. The germline V and J ends were trimmed by 2 bases and 5 bases, with 7 bases remaining between them. The CDR3 is 14 amino acids. In germline, CDR1 is MDHEN, CDR2 SYDVKM. About this clone: Its specificity is unknown.

The genes are TRBV28 and TRBJ1-6; perhaps TRBD1 as D (6 bases). This clonotype was obtained from a male donor in good health and CMV-seronegative. The sequenced material came from PBMCs. The CDR3 DNA is TGTGCCAGCAGTTTAACAGGGAATAATTCACCCCTCCACTTT. Translating it yields CASSLTGNNSPLHF.